The 27 T cell receptor beta chains presented below share a single source sample, sequenced in a study of blood T cell repertoires in COVID-19. The table came from immunoSEQ multiplex PCR; TCRdb's copy has only in-frame clones and leaves some out. The sample includes hundreds of thousands of clones, 83% of them seen just once. Input material: peripheral blood. The source of these receptors is a woman aged 45-60 years with acute or convalescent COVID-19.

The chain joins TRBV7-2 to TRBJ1-1, with a possible D match to TRBD1 (6 bases). Germline V gene sequence: CDR1 SGHTA, CDR2 FQGNSA. Trimming shortened V by 2 bases and J by 5 bases, and 9 bases separated the two germline ends. This CDR3 spans 13 amino acids. CDR3 bases: TGTGCCAGCAGCTTACAGGGGAAGACTGAAGCTTTCTTT. Translated: CASSLQGKTEAFF.

The J gene is TRBJ2-7, the V gene TRBV21-1; the table gives TRBD2 as D, unverified against the DNA. TRBV21-1 is marked as a pseudogene. The CDR3 totals 15 residues. CDR3 coding DNA: TGTGCCAGCAGCTCCCGCGGGGCCAGCTCCTACGAGCAGTACTTC. Its protein is CASSSRGASSYEQYF.

The genes are TRBV28 and TRBJ2-7, with 7 nucleotides matching TRBD1. This CDR3 comprises 13 residues. Trimming at V came to 7 bases and at J to 7 bases, leaving 10 bases not matched to a gene. Germline V lookup: CDR1 MDHEN, CDR2 SYDVKM. CDR3 nucleotide sequence: TGTGCCAGCACCCCGGACAGGCTAAAGGAGCAGTACTTC. It codes for CASTPDRLKEQYF. Drawing the rest from reference TRBV28 and TRBJ2-7, the complete variable domain is DVKVTQSSRYLVKRTGEKVFLECVQDMDHENMFWYRQDPGLGLRLIYFSYDVKMKEKGDIPEGYSVSREKKERFSLILESASTNQTSMYLCASTPDRLKEQYFGPGTRLTVT.

The chain combines TRBV28 with TRBJ2-7; TRBD1 is a possible D gene (6 bases). The CDR3 runs 12 residues. Trimming left V 5 bases short and J 3 bases short, with 8 bases between. CDR1 MDHEN and CDR2 SYDVKM come from the germline V gene. CDR3 sequence reads: CASSRGGYEQYF. CDR3 in DNA: TGTGCCAGCAGTCGAGGGGGCTACGAGCAGTACTTC.

The chain joins TRBV5-1 to TRBJ2-7; no reliable D call. The V end lost 7 bases, the J end lost 5 bases, and 25 bases lay between the germline ends. This CDR3 contains 16 residues. CDR1 and CDR2 (germline): SGHRS, YFSETQ. In DNA form, the CDR3 reads TGCGCCAGCGGAATGACCGGTGAGGTTACTCGGGACGAGCAGTACTTC. Translated, it gives CASGMTGEVTRDEQYF.

The chain uses TRBV21-1 and TRBJ1-6; the DNA was not compared with TRBD1, the D call given in the table. TRBV21-1 is marked as a pseudogene. The CDR3 length is 17 residues. CDR3 coding DNA: TGTGCCAGCAGCCCAGGTTCCCTTTCCTCCTATAATTCACCCCTCCACTTT. Translated, it gives CASSPGSLSSYNSPLHF.

CDR3 loop: CASSPRTSHRATKYNEQFF. The DNA for the CDR3 is TGTGCCAGCAGCCCCCGGACTAGCCATCGGGCCACGAAATACAATGAGCAGTTCTTC. This chain links TRBV14 with TRBJ2-1, with 8 bases lining up with TRBD2. From germline, CDR1 is SGHDN and CDR2 FVKESK. This CDR3 has 19 residues. With V trimmed by 4 bases and J by 4 bases, 18 bases remained unmatched.

The chain links TRBV4-1 to TRBJ2-1, with 11 bases lining up with TRBD2. This CDR3 comprises 17 residues. The germline gives CDR1 MGHRA, CDR2 YSYEKL. V lost 2 bases, J lost 3 bases, and 6 bases stayed unmatched. The CDR3 bases are TGCGCCAGCAGCCAATCCTCCGGGACTAGCGGCTACAATGAGCAGTTCTTC. This sequence encodes CASSQSSGTSGYNEQFF.

This clone has a single count. The chain uses TRBV15 and TRBJ2-1; TRBD2 agrees at 13 bases. The CDR3 runs 19 residues. The ends lost 0 bases at V and 5 bases at J; junction bases unmatched: 10. Germline V lookup: CDR1 LNHNV, CDR2 YYDKDF (reference sequence). DNA of the CDR3: TGTGCCACCAGCAGAGATGGCGGACTAGCGGGAGCGAAAAACAATGAGCAGTTCTTC. Its translation: CATSRDGGLAGAKNNEQFF.

The V and J genes are TRBV5-6 and TRBJ2-7; no firm D call. Germline CDR1 SGHDT, CDR2 YYEEEE. This CDR3 has 13 amino acids. V lost 1 base and J lost 1, with 6 bases in between. CDR3 in DNA: TGTGCCAGCAGCTTGTGGCGGTCCTACGAGCAGTACTTC. Protein product: CASSLWRSYEQYF.

This sequence joins TRBV27 and TRBJ1-1; D perhaps matches TRBD1 (5 bases). The CDR3 is made up of 15 amino acids. Germline CDR1 MNHEY, CDR2 SMNVEV (reference sequence). V was shortened by 6 bases and J by 7 bases, with 21 bases between the two germline ends. The CDR3 is CASRTVTGNRREAFF. The CDR3 nucleotides are TGTGCCAGCAGGACCGTCACAGGAAACAGACGTGAAGCTTTCTTT.

The J gene is TRBJ1-2, the V gene TRBV5-4; 7 bases fit TRBD1. This CDR3 is 15 amino acids long. Germline V gene data show CDR1 as SGHNT and CDR2 as YYREEE (reference sequence). J lost 2 bases, V lost 2 bases, and 6 bases had no gene match. For the CDR3, the DNA is TGTGCCAGCAGCTTTCGATCGGGACAGAACTATGGCTACACCTTC. Protein: CASSFRSGQNYGYTF.

The CDR3 spells CASSLPGQGSNEQFF. Here the CDR3 DNA reads TGTGCCAGCAGTCTACCGGGACAGGGATCAAATGAGCAGTTCTTC. The rearrangement uses TRBV6-2 or TRBV6-3 and TRBJ2-1; 9 bases map to TRBD1. The CDR3 runs to 15 residues. V gave up 5 bases and J gave up 7 bases; unmatched junction bases: 9. The germline V gene encodes CDR1 MNHEY and CDR2 SVGEGT.

This clone was counted only a few times. The rearrangement links TRBV12-5 to TRBJ2-7; 9 nucleotides agree with TRBD1. The length of the CDR3 is 18 residues. Unmatched junction bases numbered 17, after V lost 6 bases and J lost 2 bases. CDR1 and CDR2 from the germline V gene are LGHNT and FRNRAP. CDR3 protein: CASGSRDRDGVRTYEQYF. Here the CDR3 DNA reads TGTGCTAGTGGCTCCCGGGACAGGGACGGAGTCAGGACCTACGAGCAGTACTTC.

This chain joins TRBV11-2 and TRBJ2-7, with D uncertain. V was cut by 5 bases and J by 6 bases, with 11 bases left in between. CDR1 and CDR2 from the germline V gene are SGHAT and FQNNGV. The CDR3 has 12 amino acids. The CDR3 loop reads CASSPVVSEQYF. In DNA, the CDR3 is TGTGCCAGCAGCCCCGTTGTATCCGAGCAGTACTTC.

V gene TRBV2 combines with J gene TRBJ1-3; D gene unclear. V was shortened by 6 bases and J by 0 bases, with 9 bases between the two germline ends. Germline V gene sequence: CDR1 SNHLY, CDR2 FYNNEI. The CDR3 runs to 14 residues. CDR3 in DNA: TGTGCCAGCAGGGGAGGGAACTCTGGAAACACCATATATTTT. This encodes CASRGGNSGNTIYF.

The chain uses TRBV10-3 and TRBJ2-2, with 15 bases matching TRBD2. This CDR3 has 17 amino acids. The V segment lost 11 bases and the J segment 0 bases; nucleotides outside the gene matches: 7. Germline V gene data show CDR1 as ENHRY and CDR2 as SYGVKD. CDR3 protein: CASGLAGGGANTGELFF. Here the CDR3 DNA reads TGTGCCTCGGGACTAGCGGGAGGAGGAGCGAACACCGGGGAGCTGTTTTTT.

V and J are TRBV3-1 (or the pseudogene TRBV3-2) and TRBJ1-5; D is possibly TRBD1 (5 bases). Germline-derived CDR1 and CDR2 are LGHDT and YNNKEL (reference sequence). This CDR3 comprises 14 residues. V lost 5 bases and J lost 9, with 17 bases in between. The CDR3 nucleotides read TGTGCCAGCAGCTCCGGGACGGGAGTACCGCCCCAGCATTTT. Translated: CASSSGTGVPPQHF.

This clone came up a few times. The chain combines TRBV6-1 with TRBJ1-5; D is perhaps TRBD1 (6 bases). The CDR3 is made up of 15 amino acids. V lost 2 bases and J 7 bases, leaving 15 bases between the germline ends. Germline loops: CDR1 MNHNS, CDR2 SASEGT. The CDR3 reads CASSERGRGSQPQHF. The CDR3 DNA sequence: TGTGCCAGCAGTGAAAGGGGAAGGGGGTCCCAGCCCCAGCATTTT.

The rearrangement links TRBV2 to TRBJ2-3; perhaps TRBD2 as D (5 bases). This CDR3 contains 12 residues. Germline CDR1 reads SNHLY; CDR2 reads FYNNEI. Trimming removed 5 bases from V and 5 bases from J, with 8 bases in between. Here the CDR3 reads CASSLAGDTQYF. In nucleotides, the CDR3 is TGTGCCAGCAGTCTAGCTGGAGATACGCAGTATTTT.

CDR3 nucleotides: TGTGCCTGGAGCAATACGTGGGGGCTAGGCGAGCAGTACTTC. Its protein product is CAWSNTWGLGEQYF. The chain has TRBV30 and TRBJ2-7, with D perhaps matching TRBD1 (6 bases). Germline V lookup: CDR1 GTSNPN, CDR2 SVGIG (reference sequence). The V end was cut by 3 bases, the J end by 6 bases, with 18 bases between. The CDR3 is 14 residues long.

The V gene is TRBV2, the J gene TRBJ2-1; a possible D gene is TRBD1 (6 bases). With 8 bases removed from V and 5 bases from J, the gap between germline ends came to 10 bases. CDR1 and CDR2 (germline): SNHLY, FYNNEI. CDR3 length equals 12 residues. Here the CDR3 reads CASGDTDNEQFF. The CDR3 nucleotides read TGTGCCAGCGGGGACACCGACAATGAGCAGTTCTTC.

The sample holds one count of this clone. The chain joins TRBV19 to TRBJ2-3; 8 bases match TRBD1. Losses at the gene ends were 4 bases for V and 1 base for J; bases not matched to a gene: 7. The length of the CDR3 is 16 residues. Germline CDR1 LNHDA, CDR2 SQIVND (reference sequence). CDR3 in amino acids: CASSKGETGGTDTQYF. DNA for the CDR3: TGTGCCAGTAGTAAGGGAGAGACAGGGGGCACAGATACGCAGTATTTT. The variable domain in full, with the rest retrieved from reference TRBV19 and TRBJ2-3, is DGGITQSPKYLFRKEGQNVTLSCEQNLNHDAMYWYRQDPGQGLRLIYYSQIVNDFQKGDIAEGYSVSREKKESFPLTVTSAQKNPTAFYLCASSKGETGGTDTQYFGPGTRLTVL.

V is TRBV5-1 and J is TRBJ1-4, with D hard to call. The CDR3 contains 16 residues. Germline assignment: CDR1 SGHRS and CDR2 YFSETQ. V was pared by 2 bases and J by 3 bases, with 14 bases between. CDR3 sequence reads: CASSLSPISANEKLFF. The CDR3 DNA reads as TGCGCCAGCAGCTTATCACCAATCTCGGCTAATGAAAAACTGTTTTTT.

The rearrangement links TRBV25-1 to TRBJ2-7; possible D gene TRBD1, 6 bases. CDR3 size: 13 residues. Germline V gives CDR1 MGHDK, CDR2 SYGVNS. V shed 10 bases and J shed 2 bases, with 15 bases lying between them. The DNA of the CDR3 is TGTGCCATCACTCGGGACACAACCTACGAGCAGTACTTC. It yields the protein CAITRDTTYEQYF.

This clone was counted only a few times. This sequence joins TRBV10-3 and TRBJ1-1; D unclear. Germline CDR1 is ENHRY and CDR2 is SYGVKD. Trimming cost V 1 base and J 1 base, with 7 bases left between them. This CDR3 contains 14 residues. CDR3 DNA sequence: TGTGCCATCAGTGAGTTGGGCAAGAACACTGAAGCTTTCTTT. This gives the protein CAISELGKNTEAFF.

This chain links TRBV19 with TRBJ2-7; D is ambiguous. Germline lookup yields CDR1 LNHDA and CDR2 SQIVND (reference sequence). The CDR3 runs 16 residues. With 6 bases removed from V and 0 bases from J, the gap between germline ends came to 18 bases. The CDR3 DNA sequence: TGTGCCAGTAGCCCTCTCCCGACACAGAGCTCCTACGAGCAGTACTTC. It codes for CASSPLPTQSSYEQYF. Variable domain in full (rest from reference TRBV19 and TRBJ2-7): DGGITQSPKYLFRKEGQNVTLSCEQNLNHDAMYWYRQDPGQGLRLIYYSQIVNDFQKGDIAEGYSVSREKKESFPLTVTSAQKNPTAFYLCASSPLPTQSSYEQYFGPGTRLTVT.